This T cell receptor (beta chain) was captured in a study of cytomegalovirus exposure and HLA in healthy donors. Assay used: immunoSEQ multiplex PCR; TCRdb lists only in-frame clones, some missing. The table has over 45,000 clones, around nine tenths seen once. Comments on this clone: The antigen is unknown.

Study findings and constraints: Rarity held for most TCR sequences, but there were some public TCRs that occurred in many donors.

Trimming took off 8 bases at V and 0 bases at J, with 8 bases between the two ends. Germline values: CDR1 MNHEY, CDR2 SMNVEV (reference sequence). The CDR3 runs to 12 residues. Material for sequencing was PBMCs. The origin of this receptor is a man between 18 and 35 years old in good health and CMV-seronegative. The gene calls are TRBV27 and TRBJ2-7; a possible D gene is TRBD1 (5 bases). CDR3 loop: CASFDSSYEQYF. CDR3 sequence (DNA): TGTGCCAGCTTCGACAGCTCCTACGAGCAGTACTTC.